The clone carrying this TCR beta chain was counted ten times or more. What it recognizes is unknown. The CDR3 runs to 17 residues. V shed 6 bases, J shed 3 bases, and the junction held 10 bases outside the gene matches. CDR1 is DFQATT and CDR2 is SNEGSKA in the germline V gene (reference sequence). The TCR cDNA carried a universal primer site and UMIs from 5'RACE template switching. TCRdb called the 5' RACE reads again in MiXCR, with one record for every CDR3 protein. The sample lists some 150,000 distinct CDR3 sequences; less than 8.5% were seen once. These data come from a study of T cells after yellow fever vaccination. Study conclusions and caveats: The presence of abundant clonotypes contaminating from the bulk population was possible in FACS-sorted repertoires. Most clones from primary vaccination resurfaced after the booster (around 95% CD4, about 91% CD8).

Sequenced here: CD4+ T cells sorted from PBMCs, sampled 10 days after the yellow fever booster vaccination. The rearrangement uses TRBV20-1 and TRBJ2-1, with 14 positions matching TRBD2. This TCR came from a man aged 30-40 years who received the YFV17D yellow fever vaccine. The CDR3 bases are TGCAGTGCCGAAAGGACTAGCGGGAGGATGGTCTACAATGAGCAGTTCTTC. This gives the protein CSAERTSGRMVYNEQFF.